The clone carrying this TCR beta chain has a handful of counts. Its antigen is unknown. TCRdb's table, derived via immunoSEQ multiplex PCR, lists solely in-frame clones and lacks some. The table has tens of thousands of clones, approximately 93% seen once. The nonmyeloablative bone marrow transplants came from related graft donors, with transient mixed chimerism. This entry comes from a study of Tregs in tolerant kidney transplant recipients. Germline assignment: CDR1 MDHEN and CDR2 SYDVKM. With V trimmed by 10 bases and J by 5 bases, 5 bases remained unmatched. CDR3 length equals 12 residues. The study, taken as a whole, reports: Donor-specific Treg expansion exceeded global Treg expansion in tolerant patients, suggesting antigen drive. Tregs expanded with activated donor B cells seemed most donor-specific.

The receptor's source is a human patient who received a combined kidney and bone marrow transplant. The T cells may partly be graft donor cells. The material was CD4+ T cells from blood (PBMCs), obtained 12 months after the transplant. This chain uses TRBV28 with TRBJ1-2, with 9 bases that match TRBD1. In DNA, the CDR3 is TGTGCCACCGCCGACAGGGGGTATGGCTACACCTTC. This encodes CATADRGYGYTF.